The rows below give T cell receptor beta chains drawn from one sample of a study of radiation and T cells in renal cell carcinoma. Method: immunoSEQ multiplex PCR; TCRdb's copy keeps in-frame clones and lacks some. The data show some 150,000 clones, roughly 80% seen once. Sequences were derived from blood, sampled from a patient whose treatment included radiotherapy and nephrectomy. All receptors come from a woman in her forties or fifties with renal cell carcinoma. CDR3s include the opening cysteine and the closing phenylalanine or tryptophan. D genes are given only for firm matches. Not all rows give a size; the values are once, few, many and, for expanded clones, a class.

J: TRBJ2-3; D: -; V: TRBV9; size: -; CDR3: CASSPGTSTDTQYF; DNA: TGTGCCAGCAGCCCCGGGACCAGCACAGATACGCAGTATTTT
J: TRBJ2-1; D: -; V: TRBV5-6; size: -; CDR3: CASSLPGGEQFF; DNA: TGTGCCAGCAGCTTGCCCGGGGGTGAGCAGTTCTTC
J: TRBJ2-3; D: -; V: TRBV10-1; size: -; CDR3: CASSDRGTAPPDTQYF; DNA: TGCGCCAGCAGTGACCGTGGGACGGCTCCGCCAGATACGCAGTATTTT
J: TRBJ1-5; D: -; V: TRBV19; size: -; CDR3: CASSISFAQQGNQPQHF; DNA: TGTGCCAGTAGTATAAGTTTTGCCCAGCAAGGCAATCAGCCCCAGCATTTT
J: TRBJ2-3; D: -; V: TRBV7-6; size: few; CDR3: CASSLDASSTDTQYF; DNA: TGTGCCAGCAGCTTAGACGCATCTAGCACAGATACGCAGTATTTT
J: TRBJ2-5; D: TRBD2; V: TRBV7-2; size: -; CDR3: CASGSSGSVETQYF; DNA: TGTGCCAGCGGATCTAGCGGGAGCGTCGAGACCCAGTACTTC
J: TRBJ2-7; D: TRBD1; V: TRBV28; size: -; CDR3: CASSTRTGQSYEQYF; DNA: TGTGCCAGCAGTACTCGGACAGGGCAGTCCTACGAGCAGTACTTC
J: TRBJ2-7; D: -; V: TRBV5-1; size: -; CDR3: CASSYRRQGGSYEQYF; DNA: TGCGCCAGCAGCTACCGGCGACAGGGAGGATCCTACGAGCAGTACTTC
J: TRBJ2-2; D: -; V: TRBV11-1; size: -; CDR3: CASSPDRNTGELFF; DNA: TGTGCCAGCAGCCCGGACAGAAACACCGGGGAGCTGTTTTTT
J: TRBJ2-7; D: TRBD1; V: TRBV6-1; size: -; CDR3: CASTTPGQIYEQYF; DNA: TGTGCCAGCACCACACCGGGACAGATCTACGAGCAGTACTTC
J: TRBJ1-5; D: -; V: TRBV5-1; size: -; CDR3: CASSPYSNQPQHF; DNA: TGCGCCAGCAGCCCATACAGTAATCAGCCCCAGCATTTT
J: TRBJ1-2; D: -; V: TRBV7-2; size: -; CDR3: CASSLVFYGYTF; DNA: TGTGCCAGCAGCTTAGTCTTCTATGGCTACACCTTC
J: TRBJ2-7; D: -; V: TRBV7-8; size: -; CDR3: CASSFFEVRSEQYF; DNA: TGTGCCAGCAGCTTCTTTGAGGTCCGCTCCGAGCAGTACTTC
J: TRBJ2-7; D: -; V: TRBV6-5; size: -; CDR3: CASSPQLRRTYEQYF; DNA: TGTGCCAGCTCCCCCCAGCTCCGGAGGACCTACGAGCAGTACTTC
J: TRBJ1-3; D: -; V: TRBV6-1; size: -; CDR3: CASSDAGDPGNTIYF; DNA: TGTGCCAGCAGTGATGCGGGGGATCCTGGAAACACCATATATTTT